A single sample is the source of the 6 T cell receptor beta chains below, sequenced in a study of T-cell reconstitution after alpha-beta-depleted transplantation in children. As it was prepared, the TCRbeta library received unique molecular identifiers. MiXCR, applied by TCRdb to the PCR reads, yields one record per CDR3 protein. The table lists about 17,000 distinct CDR3 sequences, approximately 5.5% of them singletons. The sequenced sample was PBMCs, obtained before TCRalphabeta/CD19-depleted stem cell transplant. These receptors all come from a boy aged 5 to 17 with acute lymphoblastic leukemia, due to receive a stem cell transplant.

This clonotype was recorded many times. This chain connects TRBV6-4 to TRBJ2-7; 9 positions match TRBD2. Trimming removed 8 bases from V and 3 bases from J; junction bases left unmatched: 23. The CDR3 consists of 19 residues. Germline V gene sequence: CDR1 MRHNA, CDR2 SNTAGT. The CDR3 spells CASRPRRGGRLAEHYEQYF. The CDR3 DNA reads TGTGCCAGCCGACCTCGAAGGGGTGGGAGACTAGCGGAACACTACGAGCAGTACTTC.

This clonotype has ten or more counts. V gene TRBV3-1 combines with J gene TRBJ2-4, with D maybe TRBD2 (5 bases). Trimming took off 0 bases at V and 6 bases at J, with 12 bases between the two ends. The CDR3 runs 15 residues. Germline CDR1 and CDR2: LGHDT and YNNKEL (reference sequence). CDR3 nucleotides: TGTGCCAGCAGCCAAGATTCGAACACTAGAAACATTCAGTACTTC. Translated, it gives CASSQDSNTRNIQYF. Based on the CDR3 plus reference TRBV3-1 and TRBJ2-4, the full variable domain is DTAVSQTPKYLVTQMGNDKSIKCEQNLGHDTMYWYKQDSKKFLKIMFSYNNKELIINETVPNRFSPKSPDKAHLNLHINSLELGDSAVYFCASSQDSNTRNIQYFGAGTRLSVL.

This clonotype was observed at least ten times. The chain recombines TRBV27 with TRBJ2-1, with 8 bases lining up with TRBD2. Unmatched junction bases numbered 16, after V lost 3 bases and J lost 6 bases. Germline V gives CDR1 MNHEY, CDR2 SMNVEV (reference sequence). The CDR3 length is 18 residues. The chain's CDR3 is CASSLGPGLGFPLNEQFF. The CDR3 bases are TGTGCCAGCAGTTTGGGACCGGGACTAGGCTTCCCCCTCAATGAGCAGTTCTTC.

This clonotype was seen many times. The V and J genes are TRBV7-3 and TRBJ1-1; D remains unclear. CDR3 length: 13 residues. V was clipped by 6 bases and J by 1 base, with 9 bases between them. Germline CDR1 and CDR2: SGHTA and FQGTGA. This CDR3 is CASRLGRNTEAFF. Written as DNA, the CDR3 is TGTGCCAGCAGACTGGGTCGGAACACTGAAGCTTTCTTT.

V and J are TRBV20-1 and TRBJ1-6; weak D call: TRBD1 (5 bases). This CDR3 contains 17 residues. Looked up from germline, CDR1 is DFQATT and CDR2 is SNEGSKA (reference sequence). The CDR3 sequence: CCSWGHGPDSYNSPLHF. CDR3 coding DNA: TGCTGTTCTTGGGGCCATGGTCCGGACTCCTATAATTCACCCCTCCACTTT.

This clonotype was seen many times. The V gene is TRBV27, the J gene TRBJ2-1; D gene uncertain. Between the trimmed V and J ends, which lost 1 base and 10 bases, there was a span of 8 bases. Germline V CDR1 and CDR2: MNHEY, SMNVEV (reference sequence). The CDR3 runs 12 residues. The CDR3: CASSLLGQEQFF. CDR3 nucleotide sequence: TGTGCCAGCAGTTTATTAGGCCAAGAGCAGTTCTTC.